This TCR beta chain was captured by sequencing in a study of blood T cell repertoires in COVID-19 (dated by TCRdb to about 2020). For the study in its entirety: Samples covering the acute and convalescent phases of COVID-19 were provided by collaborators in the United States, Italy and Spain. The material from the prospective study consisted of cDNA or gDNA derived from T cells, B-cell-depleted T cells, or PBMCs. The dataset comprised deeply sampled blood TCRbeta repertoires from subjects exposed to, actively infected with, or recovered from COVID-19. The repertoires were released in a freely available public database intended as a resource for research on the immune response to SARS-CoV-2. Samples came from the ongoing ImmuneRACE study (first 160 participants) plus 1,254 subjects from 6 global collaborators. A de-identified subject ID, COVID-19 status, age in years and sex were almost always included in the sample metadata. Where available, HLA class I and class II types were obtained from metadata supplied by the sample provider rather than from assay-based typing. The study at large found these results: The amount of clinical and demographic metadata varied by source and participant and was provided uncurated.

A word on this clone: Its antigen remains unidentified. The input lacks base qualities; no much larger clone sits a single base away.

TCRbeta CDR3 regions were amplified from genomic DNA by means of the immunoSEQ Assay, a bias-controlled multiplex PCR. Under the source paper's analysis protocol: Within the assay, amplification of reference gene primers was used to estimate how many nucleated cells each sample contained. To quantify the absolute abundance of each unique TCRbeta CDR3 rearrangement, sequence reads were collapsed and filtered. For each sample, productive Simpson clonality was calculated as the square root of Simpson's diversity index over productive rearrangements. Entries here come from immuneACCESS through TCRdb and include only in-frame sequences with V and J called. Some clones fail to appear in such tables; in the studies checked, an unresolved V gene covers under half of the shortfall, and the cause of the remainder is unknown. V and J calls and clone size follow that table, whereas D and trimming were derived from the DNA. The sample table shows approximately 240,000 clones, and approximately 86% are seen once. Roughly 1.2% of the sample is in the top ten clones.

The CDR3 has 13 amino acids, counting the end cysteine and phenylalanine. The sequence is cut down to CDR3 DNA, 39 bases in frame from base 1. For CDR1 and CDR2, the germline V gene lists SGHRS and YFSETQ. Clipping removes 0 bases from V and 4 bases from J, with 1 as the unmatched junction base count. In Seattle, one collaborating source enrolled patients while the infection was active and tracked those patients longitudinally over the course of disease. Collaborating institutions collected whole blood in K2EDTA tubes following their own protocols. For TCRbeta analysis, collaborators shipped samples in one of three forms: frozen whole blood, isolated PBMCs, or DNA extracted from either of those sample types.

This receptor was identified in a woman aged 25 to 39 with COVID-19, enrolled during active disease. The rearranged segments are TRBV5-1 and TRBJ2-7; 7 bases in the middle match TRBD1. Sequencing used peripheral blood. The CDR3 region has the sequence CASSLDRGYEQYF. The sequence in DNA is TGCGCCAGCAGCTTGGACAGGGGTTACGAGCAGTACTTC.